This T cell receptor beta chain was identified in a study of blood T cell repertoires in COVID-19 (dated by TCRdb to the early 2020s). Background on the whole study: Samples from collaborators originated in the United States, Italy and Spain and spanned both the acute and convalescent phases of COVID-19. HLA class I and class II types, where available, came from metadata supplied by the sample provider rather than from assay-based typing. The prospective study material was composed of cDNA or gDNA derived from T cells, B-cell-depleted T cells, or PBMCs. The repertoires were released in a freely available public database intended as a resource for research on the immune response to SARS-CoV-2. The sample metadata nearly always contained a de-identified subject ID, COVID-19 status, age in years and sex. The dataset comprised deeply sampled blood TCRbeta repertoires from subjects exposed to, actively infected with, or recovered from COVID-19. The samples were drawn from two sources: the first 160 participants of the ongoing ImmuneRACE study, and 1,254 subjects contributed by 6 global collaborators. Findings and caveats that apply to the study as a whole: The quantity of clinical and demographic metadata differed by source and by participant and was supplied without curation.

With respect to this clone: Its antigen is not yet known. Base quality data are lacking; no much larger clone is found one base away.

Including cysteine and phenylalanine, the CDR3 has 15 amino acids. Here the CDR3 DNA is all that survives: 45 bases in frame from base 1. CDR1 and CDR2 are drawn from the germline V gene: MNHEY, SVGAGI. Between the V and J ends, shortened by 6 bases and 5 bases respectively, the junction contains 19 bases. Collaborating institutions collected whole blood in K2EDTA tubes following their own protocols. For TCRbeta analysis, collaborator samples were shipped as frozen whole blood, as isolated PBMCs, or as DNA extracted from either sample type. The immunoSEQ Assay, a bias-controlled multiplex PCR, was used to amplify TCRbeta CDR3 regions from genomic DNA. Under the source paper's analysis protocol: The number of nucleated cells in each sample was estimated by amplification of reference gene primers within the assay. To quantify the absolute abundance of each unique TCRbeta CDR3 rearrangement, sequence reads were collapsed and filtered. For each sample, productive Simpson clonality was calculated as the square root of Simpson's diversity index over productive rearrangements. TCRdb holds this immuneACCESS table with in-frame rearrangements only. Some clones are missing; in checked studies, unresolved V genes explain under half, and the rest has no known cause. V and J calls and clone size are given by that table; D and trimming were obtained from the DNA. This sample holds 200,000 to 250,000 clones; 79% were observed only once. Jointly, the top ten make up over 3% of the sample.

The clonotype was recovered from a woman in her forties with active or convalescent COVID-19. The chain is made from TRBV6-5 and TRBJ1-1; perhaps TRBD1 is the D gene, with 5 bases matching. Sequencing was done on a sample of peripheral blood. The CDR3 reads CASRDPGVGVTEAFF. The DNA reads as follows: TGTGCCAGCAGAGACCCTGGAGTAGGGGTAACTGAAGCTTTCTTT.